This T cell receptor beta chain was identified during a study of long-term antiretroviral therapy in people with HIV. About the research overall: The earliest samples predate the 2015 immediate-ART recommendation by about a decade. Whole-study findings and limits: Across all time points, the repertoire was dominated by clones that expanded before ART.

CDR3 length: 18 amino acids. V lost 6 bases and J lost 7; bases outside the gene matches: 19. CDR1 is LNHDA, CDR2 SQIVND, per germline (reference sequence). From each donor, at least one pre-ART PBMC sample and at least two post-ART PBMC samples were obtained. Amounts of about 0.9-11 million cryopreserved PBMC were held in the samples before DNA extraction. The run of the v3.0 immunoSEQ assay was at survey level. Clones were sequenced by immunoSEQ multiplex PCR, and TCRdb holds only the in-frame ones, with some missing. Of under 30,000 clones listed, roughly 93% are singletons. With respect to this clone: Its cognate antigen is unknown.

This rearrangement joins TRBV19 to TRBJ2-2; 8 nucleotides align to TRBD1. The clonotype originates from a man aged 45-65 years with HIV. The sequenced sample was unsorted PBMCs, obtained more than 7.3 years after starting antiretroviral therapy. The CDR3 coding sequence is TGTGCCAGTAGCCCTCATCCGAACAGGGGGGCCCCTCACGGGGAGCTGTTTTTT. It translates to CASSPHPNRGAPHGELFF.